This T cell receptor beta chain derives from a study of low-dose radiotherapy and immunotherapy resistance in tumors. Study-wide context: Participants in Cohort 2 were given 1 Gy per fraction every two weeks, for 13 Gy over 26 weeks. Patients were treated with intravenous nivolumab at 240 mg every two weeks and were also dosed with ipilimumab at 1 mg/kg every six weeks.

The table lists this clonotype with many counts. Alpha and beta chains were covered, as first-strand cDNA relied on TRAV- and TRBV-specific primers. TCRs underwent 15 to 25 PCR cycles of amplification with a constant-region primer and V-primer adapter. Isolated mRNA underwent amplification by in vitro transcription. TCRdb reprocessed the reads with MiXCR, giving one entry per CDR3 protein. The repertoire holds under 90,000 distinct CDR3 sequences, with 15% to 20% as singletons. Trimming shortened V by 4 bases and J by 6 bases, and 17 bases separated the two germline ends. The CDR3 covers 14 residues. CDR1 and CDR2 (germline): SGHRS, YFSETQ. The time point: after trial treatment. Noted treatment: LDRT plus nivolumab, ipilimumab, low-dose cyclophosphamide and aspirin (RACIN trial). The patients who were eligible all carried advanced solid tumors that lacked tumor-infiltrating lymphocytes, meaning the tumors were TIL-negative.

The receptor comes from a male donor with prostate cancer. The sequences come from PBMCs, collected after low-dose radiotherapy plus immunotherapy. The chain employs TRBV5-1 and TRBJ2-7; possibly TRBD1 or TRBD2 for D (7 bases each). The chain's CDR3 is CASSGGDRAGEQYF. The CDR3 DNA sequence: TGCGCCAGCAGCGGGGGGGACAGAGCAGGCGAGCAGTACTTC.